This TCR beta chain emerged from a study of blood T cell repertoires in COVID-19. Across the study: Whether acute or convalescent, the COVID-19 samples came from the United States, Italy and Spain. From T cells, B-cell-depleted T cells, or PBMCs came the material, which was cDNA or gDNA.

Trimming removed 2 bases from V and 2 bases from J, with 7 bases in between. This CDR3 region has 13 residues. CDR1 and CDR2 from the germline V gene are LNHDA and SQIVND (reference sequence). Clones were sequenced by immunoSEQ multiplex PCR, and TCRdb holds only the in-frame ones, with some missing. Here the sample spans about 65,000 clones, over 80% being singletons. The material sequenced was peripheral blood. The clonotype comes from a human donor in a cohort sampled during active COVID-19. V usage is TRBV19 and J usage is TRBJ2-7; no definite D call. CDR3 region: CASSIPGAYEQYF. In DNA form, the CDR3 reads TGTGCCAGTAGTATACCCGGTGCCTACGAGCAGTACTTC. Full variable domain (outside the CDR3, taken from reference TRBV19 and TRBJ2-7): DGGITQSPKYLFRKEGQNVTLSCEQNLNHDAMYWYRQDPGQGLRLIYYSQIVNDFQKGDIAEGYSVSREKKESFPLTVTSAQKNPTAFYLCASSIPGAYEQYFGPGTRLTVT.